A selection of T cell receptor beta chains follows, all from one sample in a study of chemoradiotherapy in HPV16-positive cancers. The assay was immunoSEQ multiplex PCR, and TCRdb's table has in-frame clones only and misses some. The sample consists of about 6,100 clones, more than 65% of them appearing once. The specimen was tumor tissue, collected from a patient who underwent chemoradiotherapy. The receptors stem from a human donor with HPV-associated anogenital cancer. Each CDR3 is given with its conserved first and last residue. The D gene is left open where the match is weak. Clone sizes are given selectively: once, few, many, or a class where the clone is expanded.

-	12	TRBJ2-7	TRBV30	-	TGTGCCTGGAGTCCTGGGCTGATGGAGCAGTACTTC	CAWSPGLMEQYF
-	18	TRBJ2-6	TRBV14	-	TGTGCCAGCAGCCGACTGGACAGCCCGTTCTCTGGGGCCAACGTCCTGACTTTC	CASSRLDSPFSGANVLTF
-	14	TRBJ1-5	TRBV19	once	TGTGCCAGTAGTACTGGGGCAGGCAATCAGCCCCAGCATTTT	CASSTGAGNQPQHF
-	13	TRBJ2-5	TRBV6-1	few	TGTGCCAGCCACAGAGAGTCCCAAGAGACCCAGTACTTC	CASHRESQETQYF
-	14	TRBJ1-4	TRBV30	-	TGTGCCTGGAGAAGAGACGGAGGTAATGAAAAACTGTTTTTT	CAWRRDGGNEKLFF
-	14	TRBJ2-4	TRBV11-3	-	TGTGCCAGCAGTGTAGGCATAGCCAAAAACATTCAGTACTTC	CASSVGIAKNIQYF
TRBD2	14	TRBJ2-5	TRBV7-7	-	TGTGCTAGCAGCCCCAGGTCGGGGGGAGAGACCCAGTACTTC	CASSPRSGGETQYF
TRBD1	15	TRBJ2-2	TRBV2	-	TGTGCCAGCAGTCCCGGGACAGGGGCGACCGGGGAGCTGTTTTTT	CASSPGTGATGELFF
TRBD2	15	TRBJ2-1	TRBV5-1	-	TGCGCCAGCAGCCTCCCTAGCGGGAGATGGGATGAGCAGTTCTTC	CASSLPSGRWDEQFF
-	14	TRBJ2-2	TRBV6-5	-	TGTGCCAGCAGGCCCGAACAGGGAGTCGGGGAGCTGTTTTTT	CASRPEQGVGELFF
-	13	TRBJ2-3	TRBV28	-	TGTGCCAGCAGTTTATCCGGGCTTGGGACGCAGTATTTT	CASSLSGLGTQYF
-	15	TRBJ1-1	TRBV19	few	TGTGCCAGTAGTATGTCTCTAGACAGTTACACTGAAGCTTTCTTT	CASSMSLDSYTEAFF
-	14	TRBJ1-2	TRBV4-1	few	TGCGCCAGCAGCCAAGAAGAAGGGAACTATGGCTACACCTTC	CASSQEEGNYGYTF
TRBD2	15	TRBJ2-1	TRBV11-3	-	TGTGCCAGCAGGCAAGGGTGGGAGGGACCCAATGAGCAGTTCTTC	CASRQGWEGPNEQFF
-	13	TRBJ1-2	TRBV5-4	-	TGTGCCAGCACCGGGACGCTCATCTATGGCTACACCTTC	CASTGTLIYGYTF
-	16	TRBJ2-2	TRBV28	once	TGTGCCAGCGCTGGGGCTGACATCACCCACACCGGGGAGCTGTTTTTT	CASAGADITHTGELFF
TRBD2	12	TRBJ2-1	TRBV6-5	-	TGTGCCAGCAGTTCTCTAGCGGGAGCTCTGTTCTTC	CASSSLAGALFF
-	15	TRBJ2-7	TRBV28	few	TGTGCCAGCAGTTTCATTTGGGACGGCCCCTACGAGCAGTACTTC	CASSFIWDGPYEQYF
TRBD2	19	TRBJ2-1	TRBV9	-	TGTGCCAGCAGCGTAGACCCTACTAGCGGGGTTAGCTCCTACAATGAGCAGTTCTTC	CASSVDPTSGVSSYNEQFF
TRBD1	13	TRBJ2-5	TRBV7-3	-	TGTGCCAGCAGCCAAGGGGGCGCGAAGACCCAGTACTTC	CASSQGGAKTQYF
TRBD1	12	TRBJ2-7	TRBV27	-	TGTGCCAGCAGTTTTTCGGGGACAGGGTGGTACTTC	CASSFSGTGWYF
-	13	TRBJ1-5	TRBV28	-	TGTGCCAGCATCGACAGCACCAATCAGCCCCAGCATTTT	CASIDSTNQPQHF
-	12	TRBJ2-7	TRBV19	-	TGTGCCAGCGCGGGACAGACCTACGAGCAGTACTTC	CASAGQTYEQYF
-	15	TRBJ2-2	TRBV7-9	once	TGTGCCAGCAGCTTAGGTACAGGTCAAACCGGGGAGCTGTTTTTT	CASSLGTGQTGELFF
TRBD2	15	TRBJ2-1	TRBV18	-	TGTGCCAGCTCACCCCTAGCGGAGAATTACAATGAGCAGTTCTTC	CASSPLAENYNEQFF
TRBD2	15	TRBJ2-1	TRBV5-6	-	TGTGCCAGCAGCTTACTTACTAGCGAATACAATGAGCAGTTCTTC	CASSLLTSEYNEQFF
-	14	TRBJ2-7	TRBV19	few	TGTGCCAGTAACCTTGCAGGGTCCGGAAACGAGCAGTACTTC	CASNLAGSGNEQYF
TRBD2	13	TRBJ2-5	TRBV7-9	-	TGTGCCAGCCGCAGACTAGCGGGAGAGACCCAGTACTTC	CASRRLAGETQYF
-	16	TRBJ1-5	TRBV6-7	-	TGTGCCAGCAGTTCTCCCCCGGACGGGGAACGTCAGCCCCAGCATTTT	CASSSPPDGERQPQHF